This record looks at one T cell receptor beta chain sequence and its context. Its antigen remains unidentified. Qualities for individual bases were not recorded, and no much larger clone is one base off. Following the manufacturer's recommendations, the immunoSEQ kit was used to generate TCR beta libraries from genomic DNA. Library preparation used a first multiplex PCR with proprietary primers, then a second PCR adding unique barcodes, with bead cleanups after each round. A kit-provided positive control reaction and a negative control reaction were included in every sample batch. The final libraries were assessed on an Agilent 4200 TapeStation D1000 ScreenTape, pooled by volume, and quantified by qPCR. Sequencing was performed on an Illumina NextSeq500 with a MidOutput 150-cycle cartridge, and 156 Read1 and 15 Index1 cycles were run with kit custom primers. The pooled library was loaded at 0.95 to 1 pM with around 20% PhiX control spiked in. Turning to the authors' computational methods: The vendor-processed data were analyzed in R, and a clonotype was defined as all T cells that share the same CDR3 nucleotide sequence. In the clone abundance analyses, frequencies in each sample were normalized to that sample's 10,000 most abundant clones. Public T cell clones, which averaged fewer than five per sample, were excluded before analysis. Tumor-enriched and baseline blood-enriched clonotypes were defined by at least a 32-fold difference in abundance between compartments. Clonotypes expanded or contracted between blood time points were identified with a beta-binomial differential abundance model. Similarity between tumor and blood repertoires was quantified using the Baroni-Urbani and Buser coefficient, and groups were compared with two-tailed Wilcoxon tests in R. What TCRdb holds here is the immuneACCESS table cut down to in-frame rearrangements. Part of the clones is not present; checked against another copy, under half of the missing clones reflect an unresolved V gene, and the others are unexplained. V, J and clone size derive from that table, while D and trimming were established from the DNA sequence. This sample gives about 78,000 clones in total; approximately 90% of them show up just once. The ten largest clones represent 6% of the sample.

These data are taken from a study of radiation and T cells in renal cell carcinoma (dated by TCRdb to the early 2020s). Background on the whole study: A total of 53 samples underwent TCR beta sequencing, made up of about 25 tumors and about 27 peripheral blood samples. Across all 53 samples, 4,016,671 unique CDR3 nucleotide sequences encoding 2,658,974 unique CDR3 amino acid sequences were identified. The last blood draw occurred 4 weeks after radiation, at the same time as nephrectomy. General conclusions and limits of the study: With a single-armed trial design, the study had no way to address how radiation dose or scheduling affects the TCR repertoire. Top tumor clonotypes rose in blood from baseline to 2 weeks post-radiation, then contracted by 4 weeks, suggesting transient expansion of tumor-resident clones. Blood repertoire dynamics were not followed beyond 4 weeks after treatment. No pretreatment tumor biopsies were available, so the baseline intratumoral presence of clonotypes could not be determined.

The CDR3 spans 14 residues, from the cysteine through the phenylalanine. Here the CDR3 DNA is all that survives: 42 bases in frame from base 1. From a lookup of the germline V gene, CDR1 and CDR2 are MDHEN and SYDVKM. Relative to germline, V is 2 bases shorter and J is 6 bases shorter, with 13 bases between their ends. Interpreted using the paper, the time point label stands for: blood 4 weeks post-SBRT, at nephrectomy. What the treatment or condition label conveys for this sample: 15 Gy SBRT to primary tumor, nephrectomy 4 weeks later. Samples came from a clinical trial, in which primary renal cell carcinomas received 15 Gy stereotactic body radiation therapy followed by nephrectomy 4 weeks later. To follow tumor-enriched clonotypes, peripheral blood was collected serially from radiation-treated patients at baseline and again at 2 weeks and 4 weeks after SBRT. Renal cell carcinoma with clear cell pathology was present in all patients. Genomic DNA for TCR sequencing was prepared using the QIAamp DNA Blood Mini Kit (Qiagen). Samples were included in the analyses only if all quality control checks were passed.

In this chain, TRBV28 is recombined with TRBJ1-2; a weak D assignment points to TRBD1 (5 bases agree). This specimen was blood, taken from a patient whose treatment included radiotherapy and nephrectomy. The sequence was obtained from a woman in her seventies with renal cell carcinoma. The CDR3 reads CASSLGGAPNGYTF. The nucleotide sequence is TGTGCCAGCAGTTTAGGAGGGGCTCCCAATGGCTACACCTTC.